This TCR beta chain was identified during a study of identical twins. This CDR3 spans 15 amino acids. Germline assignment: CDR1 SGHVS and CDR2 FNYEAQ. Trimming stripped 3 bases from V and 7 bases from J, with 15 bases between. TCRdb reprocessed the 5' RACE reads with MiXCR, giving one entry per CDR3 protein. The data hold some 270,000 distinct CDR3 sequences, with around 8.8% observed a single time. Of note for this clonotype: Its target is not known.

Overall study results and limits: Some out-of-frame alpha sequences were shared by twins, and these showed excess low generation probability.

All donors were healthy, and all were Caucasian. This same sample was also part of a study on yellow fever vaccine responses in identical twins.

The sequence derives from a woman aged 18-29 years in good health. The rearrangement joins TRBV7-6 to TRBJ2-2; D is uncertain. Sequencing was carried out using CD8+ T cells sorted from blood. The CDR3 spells CASSFIPSASGELFF. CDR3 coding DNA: TGTGCCAGCAGCTTTATTCCCTCCGCAAGCGGGGAGCTGTTTTTT.